A selection of T cell receptor beta chains follows, all from one sample in a study of blood T cell repertoires in COVID-19. Sequenced by immunoSEQ multiplex PCR; TCRdb stores in-frame clones only, minus some. The sample lists some 30,000 clones, less than 95% occurring once. The source material was peripheral blood. The origin of the receptors is a man between 70 and 80 years old with active or convalescent COVID-19. Each CDR3 is given with its conserved first and last residue. Each record gives: CDR3 protein, CDR3 DNA, V gene, J gene, clone size, D gene. A D gene is named only where the DNA matches it firmly. Clone size is stated in some rows and not others, as once, few, many or a class when expanded.

CDR3aa: CASSKTTGTGNTIYF
CDR3nt: TGTGCCAGCAGCAAAACGACAGGGACGGGAAACACCATATATTTT
v_gene: TRBV2
j_gene: TRBJ1-3
abundance: NA
d_gene: TRBD1

CDR3aa: CASSVGRGLDYGYTF
CDR3nt: TGTGCCAGCAGCGTAGGAAGGGGGTTGGACTATGGCTACACCTTC
v_gene: TRBV9
j_gene: TRBJ1-2
abundance: NA
d_gene: NA

CDR3aa: CAWSYRNYEQYF
CDR3nt: TGTGCCTGGAGTTACAGGAACTACGAGCAGTACTTC
v_gene: TRBV30
j_gene: TRBJ2-7
abundance: NA
d_gene: NA

CDR3aa: CASSVLASGRVDEQYF
CDR3nt: TGCGCCAGCAGTGTCTTGGCTAGCGGGAGGGTAGACGAGCAGTACTTC
v_gene: TRBV10-1
j_gene: TRBJ2-7
abundance: NA
d_gene: TRBD2

CDR3aa: CASSPMDYPRGSGELFF
CDR3nt: TGTGCCAGCAGTCCTATGGACTACCCGCGGGGGAGCGGGGAGCTGTTTTTT
v_gene: TRBV7-3
j_gene: TRBJ2-2
abundance: NA
d_gene: TRBD2

CDR3aa: CASSLGRGNLLTDTQYF
CDR3nt: TGTGCCAGCAGTCTAGGCAGGGGAAACCTACTCACAGATACGCAGTATTTT
v_gene: TRBV6-6
j_gene: TRBJ2-3
abundance: NA
d_gene: NA

CDR3aa: CAWSVGLTTVFYNSPLHF
CDR3nt: TGTGCCTGGAGTGTGGGTCTTACGACAGTTTTCTATAATTCACCCCTCCACTTT
v_gene: TRBV30
j_gene: TRBJ1-6
abundance: NA
d_gene: NA

CDR3aa: CASRIGQRISYEQYF
CDR3nt: TGTGCCAGCAGAATAGGCCAGCGAATCTCCTACGAGCAGTACTTC
v_gene: TRBV6-5
j_gene: TRBJ2-7
abundance: NA
d_gene: NA

CDR3aa: CASSLTWADEAFF
CDR3nt: TGTGCCAGCAGCTTAACGTGGGCAGATGAAGCTTTCTTT
v_gene: TRBV7-3
j_gene: TRBJ1-1
abundance: NA
d_gene: NA

CDR3aa: CASSVSRAYEQYF
CDR3nt: TGTGCCAGCAGTGTTAGCAGGGCCTACGAGCAGTACTTC
v_gene: TRBV2
j_gene: TRBJ2-7
abundance: NA
d_gene: NA

CDR3aa: CASSPQWNTEAFF
CDR3nt: TGTGCCAGCAGTCCCCAGTGGAACACTGAAGCTTTCTTT
v_gene: TRBV6-4
j_gene: TRBJ1-1
abundance: NA
d_gene: NA

CDR3aa: CASSPTTYNEQFF
CDR3nt: TGCGCCAGCAGCCCGACTACTTACAATGAGCAGTTCTTC
v_gene: TRBV5-1
j_gene: TRBJ2-1
abundance: NA
d_gene: NA

CDR3aa: CTSSQARRNSYNEQFF
CDR3nt: TGCACCAGCAGCCAAGCAAGGAGGAACTCCTACAATGAGCAGTTCTTC
v_gene: TRBV1
j_gene: TRBJ2-1
abundance: once
d_gene: NA

CDR3aa: CASSLGAGGIDEQYF
CDR3nt: TGCGCCAGCAGCTTGGGGGCCGGGGGGATTGACGAGCAGTACTTC
v_gene: TRBV5-1
j_gene: TRBJ2-7
abundance: NA
d_gene: TRBD2

CDR3aa: CASSQEEGGVQYF
CDR3nt: TGTGCCAGCAGCCAAGAAGAGGGGGGGGTGCAGTACTTC
v_gene: TRBV4-2
j_gene: TRBJ2-7
abundance: NA
d_gene: NA

CDR3aa: CASSFRGNTEAFF
CDR3nt: TGTGCCAGCAGCTTTAGGGGAAACACTGAAGCTTTCTTT
v_gene: TRBV7-3
j_gene: TRBJ1-1
abundance: once
d_gene: NA

CDR3aa: CASSEAAVHRNEQYF
CDR3nt: TGTGCCAGCAGTGAAGCGGCGGTCCATCGTAACGAGCAGTACTTC
v_gene: TRBV6-1
j_gene: TRBJ2-7
abundance: NA
d_gene: NA

CDR3aa: CASSTSRLAEQYF
CDR3nt: TGTGCCAGCAGTACGTCCCGGCTAGCGGAGCAGTACTTC
v_gene: TRBV28
j_gene: TRBJ2-7
abundance: once
d_gene: NA

CDR3aa: CATRGQGITGELFF
CDR3nt: TGTGCCACCCGAGGACAGGGGATCACCGGGGAGCTGTTTTTT
v_gene: TRBV19
j_gene: TRBJ2-2
abundance: NA
d_gene: TRBD1

CDR3aa: CASSLGRDWNEQFF
CDR3nt: TGCGCCAGCAGCTTGGGCCGGGACTGGAATGAGCAGTTCTTC
v_gene: TRBV5-1
j_gene: TRBJ2-1
abundance: NA
d_gene: NA

CDR3aa: CASSLVPSHGGNEQFF
CDR3nt: TGCGCCAGCAGCTTGGTCCCCTCCCACGGGGGCAATGAGCAGTTCTTC
v_gene: TRBV5-1
j_gene: TRBJ2-1
abundance: NA
d_gene: NA

CDR3aa: CASSRPHRAGQTQYF
CDR3nt: TGTGCCAGCAGCCGCCCTCACAGGGCAGGACAGACCCAGTACTTC
v_gene: TRBV28
j_gene: TRBJ2-5
abundance: NA
d_gene: NA

CDR3aa: CASSFRTGSKEQYF
CDR3nt: TGTGCCAGCAGCTTCCGGACAGGCTCGAAGGAGCAGTACTTC
v_gene: TRBV11-2
j_gene: TRBJ2-7
abundance: NA
d_gene: TRBD1

CDR3aa: CASSLGQTYSNQPQHF
CDR3nt: TGTGCCAGCAGCTTAGGACAGACCTATAGCAATCAGCCCCAGCATTTT
v_gene: TRBV7-2
j_gene: TRBJ1-5
abundance: NA
d_gene: NA

CDR3aa: CASSIGQGLTGELFF
CDR3nt: TGTGCCAGTAGTATTGGACAGGGACTCACCGGGGAGCTGTTTTTT
v_gene: TRBV19
j_gene: TRBJ2-2
abundance: NA
d_gene: TRBD1

CDR3aa: CASSIQGGAHQPQHF
CDR3nt: TGCGCCAGCAGTATACAGGGAGGGGCCCATCAGCCCCAGCATTTT
v_gene: TRBV5-1
j_gene: TRBJ1-5
abundance: NA
d_gene: NA

CDR3aa: CASSPYLGTSGQETQYF
CDR3nt: TGTGCCAGCAGCCCGTATCTAGGGACTAGCGGACAAGAGACCCAGTACTTC
v_gene: TRBV14
j_gene: TRBJ2-5
abundance: NA
d_gene: TRBD2

CDR3aa: CASRGDRSPEQFF
CDR3nt: TGTGCCAGCAGAGGGGACAGGAGCCCTGAGCAGTTCTTC
v_gene: TRBV9
j_gene: TRBJ2-1
abundance: NA
d_gene: TRBD1

CDR3aa: CSASVWGRDEQFF
CDR3nt: TGCAGTGCTAGTGTTTGGGGCCGCGATGAGCAGTTCTTC
v_gene: TRBV20-1
j_gene: TRBJ2-1
abundance: NA
d_gene: NA

CDR3aa: CASSLPDRGSYGYTF
CDR3nt: TGTGCCAGCAGTCTACCGGACAGGGGGTCCTATGGCTACACCTTC
v_gene: TRBV28
j_gene: TRBJ1-2
abundance: once
d_gene: TRBD1

CDR3aa: CASSFRQGAIYEQYF
CDR3nt: TGTGCCAGCAGTTTTCGACAGGGGGCGATCTACGAGCAGTACTTC
v_gene: TRBV28
j_gene: TRBJ2-7
abundance: NA
d_gene: TRBD1

CDR3aa: CASSLGTSGPTDTQYF
CDR3nt: TGTGCCAGCAGCTTGGGGACTAGCGGGCCCACAGATACGCAGTATTTT
v_gene: TRBV7-2
j_gene: TRBJ2-3
abundance: NA
d_gene: TRBD2

CDR3aa: CASSLGTSGGEQFF
CDR3nt: TGTGCCAGCAGTCTCGGGACTAGCGGGGGGGAGCAGTTCTTC
v_gene: TRBV7-6
j_gene: TRBJ2-1
abundance: NA
d_gene: TRBD2

CDR3aa: CASSDGQSYEQYF
CDR3nt: TGCGCCAGCAGCGATGGACAGTCCTACGAGCAGTACTTC
v_gene: TRBV5-1
j_gene: TRBJ2-7
abundance: few
d_gene: NA

CDR3aa: CASSNIQGAGDGYTF
CDR3nt: TGCGCCAGCAGCAATATACAGGGGGCCGGGGATGGCTACACCTTC
v_gene: TRBV5-1
j_gene: TRBJ1-2
abundance: NA
d_gene: TRBD1

CDR3aa: CASSRDRDYGYTF
CDR3nt: TGTGCCAGCAGCAGGGACAGGGACTATGGCTACACCTTC
v_gene: TRBV6-5
j_gene: TRBJ1-2
abundance: NA
d_gene: TRBD1

CDR3aa: CASSQGGTEAFF
CDR3nt: TGTGCCAGCAGCCAAGGGGGAACTGAAGCTTTCTTT
v_gene: TRBV11-3
j_gene: TRBJ1-1
abundance: NA
d_gene: NA